A selection of T cell receptor beta chains follows, all from one sample in a study of blood T cell repertoires in COVID-19. Clones were sequenced by immunoSEQ multiplex PCR, and TCRdb holds only the in-frame ones, with some missing. Of some 450,000 clones in the sample, more than 70% were seen once. Input material: peripheral blood. The receptors were gathered from a woman in her forties or fifties with COVID-19, enrolled during active disease. The CDR3 runs from the conserved cysteine through the conserved F or W. A D gene is named only where the DNA matches it firmly. For some rows the clone size is stated as once, few or many, or as a class when expanded; others skip it.

clone size: once
V gene: TRBV27
D gene: .
J gene: TRBJ1-1
CDR3 protein: CASSPWVGATEAFF
CDR3 DNA: TGTGCCAGCAGTCCCTGGGTGGGGGCCACTGAAGCTTTCTTT

clone size: .
V gene: TRBV19
D gene: .
J gene: TRBJ1-2
CDR3 protein: CASTPRRQVNGYTF
CDR3 DNA: TGTGCCAGTACCCCTAGGAGGCAGGTCAATGGCTACACCTTC

clone size: .
V gene: TRBV12-3/TRBV12-4
D gene: TRBD2
J gene: TRBJ2-5
CDR3 protein: CASSRGGETQYF
CDR3 DNA: TGTGCCAGCAGCCGGGGGGGGGAGACCCAGTACTTC

clone size: .
V gene: TRBV20-1
D gene: .
J gene: TRBJ1-5
CDR3 protein: CSAQGNQPQHF
CDR3 DNA: TGCAGTGCGCAGGGAAATCAGCCCCAGCATTTT

clone size: .
V gene: TRBV2
D gene: TRBD1
J gene: TRBJ2-2
CDR3 protein: CASSFDRATGELFF
CDR3 DNA: TGTGCCAGCAGCTTTGACAGGGCCACCGGGGAGCTGTTTTTT

clone size: .
V gene: TRBV12-5
D gene: TRBD1
J gene: TRBJ2-4
CDR3 protein: CASGTRGQEIQYF
CDR3 DNA: TGTGCTAGTGGTACGAGGGGACAGGAGATTCAGTACTTC

clone size: once
V gene: TRBV6-5
D gene: TRBD1
J gene: TRBJ1-2
CDR3 protein: CASSTDRLAGRYTF
CDR3 DNA: TGTGCCAGCAGTACGGACAGGTTGGCGGGCAGGTACACCTTC

clone size: .
V gene: TRBV6-5
D gene: .
J gene: TRBJ2-1
CDR3 protein: CASSYSSGLHNEQFF
CDR3 DNA: TGTGCCAGCAGTTACTCGAGTGGACTTCACAATGAGCAGTTCTTC

clone size: .
V gene: TRBV6-5
D gene: TRBD2
J gene: TRBJ2-7
CDR3 protein: CASSLAGDSYEQYF
CDR3 DNA: TGTGCCAGCAGCCTAGCGGGGGACTCCTACGAGCAGTACTTC

clone size: once
V gene: TRBV5-6
D gene: TRBD1
J gene: TRBJ1-4
CDR3 protein: CASSYSPGTANEKLFF
CDR3 DNA: TGTGCCAGCAGCTATAGTCCCGGGACAGCTAATGAAAAACTGTTTTTT

clone size: .
V gene: TRBV5-6
D gene: .
J gene: TRBJ2-2
CDR3 protein: CASSLVSLTGELFF
CDR3 DNA: TGTGCCAGCAGCTTGGTAAGCCTCACCGGGGAGCTGTTTTTT

clone size: .
V gene: TRBV24-1
D gene: .
J gene: TRBJ2-2
CDR3 protein: CATSVGHFTGELFF
CDR3 DNA: TGTGCCACCAGTGTGGGCCATTTCACCGGGGAGCTGTTTTTT